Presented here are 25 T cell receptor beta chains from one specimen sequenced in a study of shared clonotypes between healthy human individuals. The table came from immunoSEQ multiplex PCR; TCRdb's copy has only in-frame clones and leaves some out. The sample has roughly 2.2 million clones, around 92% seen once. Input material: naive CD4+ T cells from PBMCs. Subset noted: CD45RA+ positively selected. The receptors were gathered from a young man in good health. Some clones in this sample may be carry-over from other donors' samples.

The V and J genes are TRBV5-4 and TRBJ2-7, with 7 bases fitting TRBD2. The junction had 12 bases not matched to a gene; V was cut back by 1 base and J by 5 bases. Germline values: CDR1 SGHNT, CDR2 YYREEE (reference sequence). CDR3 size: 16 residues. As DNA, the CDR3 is TGTGCCAGCAGCTTGAATGGCGCGGGAGTACCCGACGAGCAGTACTTC. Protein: CASSLNGAGVPDEQYF.

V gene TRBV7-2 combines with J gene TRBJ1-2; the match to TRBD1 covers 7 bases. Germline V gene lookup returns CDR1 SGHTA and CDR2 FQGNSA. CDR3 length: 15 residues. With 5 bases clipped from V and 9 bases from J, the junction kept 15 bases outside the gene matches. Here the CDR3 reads CASSPGGSGGFSYTF. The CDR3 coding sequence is TGTGCCAGCAGCCCAGGGGGAAGCGGGGGGTTTAGCTACACCTTC.

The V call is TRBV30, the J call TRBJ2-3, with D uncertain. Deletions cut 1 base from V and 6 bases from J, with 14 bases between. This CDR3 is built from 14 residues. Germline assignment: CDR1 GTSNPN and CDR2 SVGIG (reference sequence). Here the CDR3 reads CAWSGGPGWDTQYF. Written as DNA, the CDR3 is TGTGCCTGGAGTGGCGGCCCCGGGTGGGATACGCAGTATTTT.

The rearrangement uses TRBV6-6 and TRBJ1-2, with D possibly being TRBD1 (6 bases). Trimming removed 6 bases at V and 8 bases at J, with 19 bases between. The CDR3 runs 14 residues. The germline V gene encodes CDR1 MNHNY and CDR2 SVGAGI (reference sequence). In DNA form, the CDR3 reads TGTGCCAGCAGCCCAGGTTCAGGGGTCGAGGGCTACACCTTC. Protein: CASSPGSGVEGYTF.

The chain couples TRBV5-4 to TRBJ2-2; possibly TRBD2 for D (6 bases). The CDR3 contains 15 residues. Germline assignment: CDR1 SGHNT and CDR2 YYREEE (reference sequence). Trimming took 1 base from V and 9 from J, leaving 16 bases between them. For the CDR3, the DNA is TGTGCCAGCAGCTTGCGGGGGTCAAGGATTAGGGAGCTGTTTTTT. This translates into CASSLRGSRIRELFF. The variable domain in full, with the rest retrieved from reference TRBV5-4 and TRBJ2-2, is ETGVTQSPTHLIKTRGQQVTLRCSSQSGHNTVSWYQQALGQGPQFIFQYYREEENGRGNFPPRFSGLQFPNYSSELNVNALELDDSALYLCASSLRGSRIRELFFGEGSRLTVL.

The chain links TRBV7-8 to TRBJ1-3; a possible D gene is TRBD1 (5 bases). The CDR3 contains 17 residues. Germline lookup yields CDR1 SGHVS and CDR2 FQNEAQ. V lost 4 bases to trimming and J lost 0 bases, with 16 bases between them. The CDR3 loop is CASSYSWGPSSGNTIYF. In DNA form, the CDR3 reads TGTGCCAGCAGCTATTCCTGGGGACCAAGCTCTGGAAACACCATATATTTT.

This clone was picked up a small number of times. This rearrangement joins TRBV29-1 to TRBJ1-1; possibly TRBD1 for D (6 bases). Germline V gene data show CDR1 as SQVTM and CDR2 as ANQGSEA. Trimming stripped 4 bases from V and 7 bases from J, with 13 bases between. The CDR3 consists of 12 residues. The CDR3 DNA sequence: TGCAGCGTTGCAGGGGCGCAGGATGAAGCTTTCTTT. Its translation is CSVAGAQDEAFF. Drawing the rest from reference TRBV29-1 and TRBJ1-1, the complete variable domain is SAVISQKPSRDICQRGTSLTIQCQVDSQVTMMFWYRQQPGQSLTLIATANQGSEATYESGFVIDKFPISRPNLTFSTLTVSNMSPEDSSIYLCSVAGAQDEAFFGQGTRLTVV.

The CDR3, as DNA: TGCAGCGTTGCCAACAAGTTAGCCAAAAACATTCAGTACTTC. Its protein is CSVANKLAKNIQYF. The gene calls are TRBV29-1 and TRBJ2-4; the D is unclear. CDR3 length equals 14 residues. Germline CDR1 and CDR2: SQVTM and ANQGSEA. V gave up 4 bases and J gave up 0 bases, with 10 bases separating them.

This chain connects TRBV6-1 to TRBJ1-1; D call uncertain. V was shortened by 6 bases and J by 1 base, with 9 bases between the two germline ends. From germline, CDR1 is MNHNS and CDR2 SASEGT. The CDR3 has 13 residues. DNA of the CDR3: TGTGCCAGCAGCGGCAACTCGAACACTGAAGCTTTCTTT. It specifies CASSGNSNTEAFF.

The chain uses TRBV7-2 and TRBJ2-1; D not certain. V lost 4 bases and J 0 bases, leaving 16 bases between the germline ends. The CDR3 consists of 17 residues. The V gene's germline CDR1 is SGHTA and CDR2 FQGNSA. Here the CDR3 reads CASSSPVGASSYNEQFF. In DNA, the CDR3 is TGTGCCAGCAGCTCCCCGGTGGGCGCTAGCTCCTACAATGAGCAGTTCTTC.

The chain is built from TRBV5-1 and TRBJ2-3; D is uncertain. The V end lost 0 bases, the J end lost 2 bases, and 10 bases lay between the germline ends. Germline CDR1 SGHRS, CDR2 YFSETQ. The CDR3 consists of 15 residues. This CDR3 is CASSLGRLYTDTQYF. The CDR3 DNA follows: TGCGCCAGCAGCTTGGGTCGGCTATACACAGATACGCAGTATTTT. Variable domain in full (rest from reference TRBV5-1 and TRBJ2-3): KAGVTQTPRYLIKTRGQQVTLSCSPISGHRSVSWYQQTPGQGLQFLFEYFSETQRNKGNFPGRFSGRQFSNSRSEMNVSTLELGDSALYLCASSLGRLYTDTQYFGPGTRLTVL.

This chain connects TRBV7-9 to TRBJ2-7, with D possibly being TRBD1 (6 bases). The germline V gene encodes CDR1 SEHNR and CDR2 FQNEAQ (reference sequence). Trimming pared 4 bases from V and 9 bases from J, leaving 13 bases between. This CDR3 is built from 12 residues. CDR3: CASSSDSNRQYF. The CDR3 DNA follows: TGTGCCAGCAGCTCGGACAGTAACCGGCAGTACTTC.

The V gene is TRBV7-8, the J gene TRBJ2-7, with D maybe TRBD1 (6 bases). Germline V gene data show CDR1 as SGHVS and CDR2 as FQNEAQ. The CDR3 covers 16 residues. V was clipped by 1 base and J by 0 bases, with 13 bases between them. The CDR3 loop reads CASSLGSAGVSYEQYF. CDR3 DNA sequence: TGTGCCAGCAGCTTAGGGTCAGCAGGGGTCTCCTACGAGCAGTACTTC.

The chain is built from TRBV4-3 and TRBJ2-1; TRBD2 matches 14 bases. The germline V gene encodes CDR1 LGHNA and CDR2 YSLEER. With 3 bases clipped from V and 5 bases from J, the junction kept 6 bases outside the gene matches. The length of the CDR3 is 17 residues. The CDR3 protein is CASSQPGTSGRDNEQFF. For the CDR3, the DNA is TGCGCCAGCAGCCAGCCCGGGACTAGCGGGAGAGACAATGAGCAGTTCTTC.

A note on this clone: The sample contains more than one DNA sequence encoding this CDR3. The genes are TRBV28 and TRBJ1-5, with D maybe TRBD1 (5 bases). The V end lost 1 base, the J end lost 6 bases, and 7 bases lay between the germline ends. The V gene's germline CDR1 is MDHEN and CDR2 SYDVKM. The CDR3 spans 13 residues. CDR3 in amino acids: CASSLSGGQPQHF. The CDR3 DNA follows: TGTGCCAGCAGTTTATCGGGGGGTCAGCCCCAGCATTTT.

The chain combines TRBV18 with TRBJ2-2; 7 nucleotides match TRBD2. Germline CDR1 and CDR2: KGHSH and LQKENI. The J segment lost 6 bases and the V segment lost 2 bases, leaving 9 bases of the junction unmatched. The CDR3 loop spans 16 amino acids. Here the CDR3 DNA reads TGTGCCAGCTCACCAATAGCAGCGGGGATAGCCGGGGAGCTGTTTTTT. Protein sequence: CASSPIAAGIAGELFF.

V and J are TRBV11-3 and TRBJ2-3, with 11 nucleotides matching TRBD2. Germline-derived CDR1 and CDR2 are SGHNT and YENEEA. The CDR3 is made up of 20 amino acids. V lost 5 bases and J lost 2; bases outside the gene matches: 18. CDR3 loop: CASSRGGTSGFSRSTDTQYF. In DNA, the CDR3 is TGTGCCAGCAGCCGGGGGGGGACTAGCGGTTTTTCCCGCTCCACAGATACGCAGTATTTT.

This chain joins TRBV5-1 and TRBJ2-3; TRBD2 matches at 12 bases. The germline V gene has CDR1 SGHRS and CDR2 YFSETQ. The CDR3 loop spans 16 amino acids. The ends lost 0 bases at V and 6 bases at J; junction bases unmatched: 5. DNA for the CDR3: TGCGCCAGCAGCTTGGCCCTAGCGGGAGGGAAGGATACGCAGTATTTT. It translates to CASSLALAGGKDTQYF. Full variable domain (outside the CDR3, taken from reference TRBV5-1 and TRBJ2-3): KAGVTQTPRYLIKTRGQQVTLSCSPISGHRSVSWYQQTPGQGLQFLFEYFSETQRNKGNFPGRFSGRQFSNSRSEMNVSTLELGDSALYLCASSLALAGGKDTQYFGPGTRLTVL.

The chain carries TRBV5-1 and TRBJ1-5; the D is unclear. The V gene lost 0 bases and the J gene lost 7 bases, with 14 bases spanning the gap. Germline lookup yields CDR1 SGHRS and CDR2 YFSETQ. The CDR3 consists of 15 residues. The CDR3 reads CASSLAGSAEQPQHF. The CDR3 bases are TGCGCCAGCAGCTTGGCCGGGAGTGCGGAACAGCCCCAGCATTTT.

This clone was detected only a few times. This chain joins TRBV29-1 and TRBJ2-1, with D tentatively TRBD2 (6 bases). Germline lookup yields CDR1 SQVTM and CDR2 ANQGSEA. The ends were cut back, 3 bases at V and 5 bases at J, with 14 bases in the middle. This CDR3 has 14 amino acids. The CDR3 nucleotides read TGCAGCGTTGAGCTAGCGCAGGGTCACAATGAGCAGTTCTTC. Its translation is CSVELAQGHNEQFF.

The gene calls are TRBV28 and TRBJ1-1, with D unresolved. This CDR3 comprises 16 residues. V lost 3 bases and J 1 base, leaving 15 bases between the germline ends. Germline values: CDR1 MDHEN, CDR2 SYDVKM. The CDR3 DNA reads TGTGCCAGCAGTTTGAAGTTCGGGAACTCGAACACTGAAGCTTTCTTT. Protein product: CASSLKFGNSNTEAFF.

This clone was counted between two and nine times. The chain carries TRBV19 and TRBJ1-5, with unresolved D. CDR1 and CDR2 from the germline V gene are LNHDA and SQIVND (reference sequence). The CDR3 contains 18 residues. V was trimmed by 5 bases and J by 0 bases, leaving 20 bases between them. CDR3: CASSPEGGSRISNQPQHF. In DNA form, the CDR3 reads TGTGCCAGTAGTCCAGAGGGAGGCAGCAGAATTAGCAATCAGCCCCAGCATTTT.

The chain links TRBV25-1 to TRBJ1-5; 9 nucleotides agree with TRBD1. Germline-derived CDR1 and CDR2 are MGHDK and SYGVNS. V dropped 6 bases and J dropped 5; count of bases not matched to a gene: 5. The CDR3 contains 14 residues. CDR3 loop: CASSGQGTDQPQHF. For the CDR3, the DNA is TGTGCCAGCAGCGGACAGGGGACAGATCAGCCCCAGCATTTT.

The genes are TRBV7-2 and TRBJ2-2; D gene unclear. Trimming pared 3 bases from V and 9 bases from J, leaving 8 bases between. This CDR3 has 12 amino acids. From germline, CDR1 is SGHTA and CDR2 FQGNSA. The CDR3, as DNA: TGTGCCAGCAGCTTCCTCGCCAGGGAGCTGTTTTTT. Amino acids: CASSFLARELFF.

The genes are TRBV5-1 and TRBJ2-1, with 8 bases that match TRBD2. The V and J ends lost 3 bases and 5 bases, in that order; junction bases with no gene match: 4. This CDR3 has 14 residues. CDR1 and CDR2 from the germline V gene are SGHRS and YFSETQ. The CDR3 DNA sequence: TGCGCCAGCAGCTCCGGGACTAGTCACAATGAGCAGTTCTTC. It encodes CASSSGTSHNEQFF.